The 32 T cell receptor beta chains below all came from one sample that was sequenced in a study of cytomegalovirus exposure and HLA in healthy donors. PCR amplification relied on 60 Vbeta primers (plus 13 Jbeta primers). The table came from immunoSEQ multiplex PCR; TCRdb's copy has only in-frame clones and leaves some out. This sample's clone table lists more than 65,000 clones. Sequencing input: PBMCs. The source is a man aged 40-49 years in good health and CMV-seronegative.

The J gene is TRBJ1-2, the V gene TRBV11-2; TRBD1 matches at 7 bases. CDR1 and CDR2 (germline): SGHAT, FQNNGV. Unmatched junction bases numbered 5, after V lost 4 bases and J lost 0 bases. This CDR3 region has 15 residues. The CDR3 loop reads CASSSHRGANYGYTF. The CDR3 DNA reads TGTGCCAGCAGCTCCCACAGGGGAGCTAACTATGGCTACACCTTC.

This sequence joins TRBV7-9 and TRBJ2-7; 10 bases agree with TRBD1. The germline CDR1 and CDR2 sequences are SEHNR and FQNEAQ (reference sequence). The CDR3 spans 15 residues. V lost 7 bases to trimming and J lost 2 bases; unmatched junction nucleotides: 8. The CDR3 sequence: CASNSPGTGAYEQYF. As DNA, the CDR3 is TGTGCCAGCAACTCCCCCGGGACAGGGGCCTACGAGCAGTACTTC.

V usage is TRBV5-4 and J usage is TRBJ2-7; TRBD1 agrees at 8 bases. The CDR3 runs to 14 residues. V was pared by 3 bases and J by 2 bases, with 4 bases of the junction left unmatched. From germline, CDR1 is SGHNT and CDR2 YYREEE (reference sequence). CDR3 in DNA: TGTGCCAGCAGCTCAATGACAGGGGCCTACGAGCAGTACTTC. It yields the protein CASSSMTGAYEQYF.

CDR3 nucleotide sequence: TGCAGCTTTGGGCAGTCCTACAATGAGCAGTTCTTC. Translated: CSFGQSYNEQFF. The chain is built from TRBV29-1 and TRBJ2-1; D is uncertain. CDR3 length: 12 residues. Germline-derived CDR1 and CDR2 are SQVTM and ANQGSEA. Trimming stripped 8 bases from V and 1 base from J, with 9 bases between.

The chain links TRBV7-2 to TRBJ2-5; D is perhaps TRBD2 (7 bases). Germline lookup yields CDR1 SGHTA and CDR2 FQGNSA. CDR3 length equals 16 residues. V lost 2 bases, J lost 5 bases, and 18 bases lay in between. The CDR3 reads CASSLFGGAVSETQYF. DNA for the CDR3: TGTGCCAGCAGCTTATTTGGGGGGGCGGTATCCGAGACCCAGTACTTC.

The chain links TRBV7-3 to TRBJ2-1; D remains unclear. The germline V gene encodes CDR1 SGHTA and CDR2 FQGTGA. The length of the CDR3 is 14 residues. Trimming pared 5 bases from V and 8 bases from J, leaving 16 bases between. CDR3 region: CASSPHGYLYEQFF. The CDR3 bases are TGTGCCAGCAGCCCCCACGGTTATTTATATGAGCAGTTCTTC.

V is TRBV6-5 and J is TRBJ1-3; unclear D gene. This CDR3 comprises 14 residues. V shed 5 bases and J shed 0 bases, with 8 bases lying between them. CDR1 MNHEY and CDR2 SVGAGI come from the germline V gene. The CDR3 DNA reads TGTGCCAGCAGTCGGACTTACTCTGGAAACACCATATATTTT. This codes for CASSRTYSGNTIYF.

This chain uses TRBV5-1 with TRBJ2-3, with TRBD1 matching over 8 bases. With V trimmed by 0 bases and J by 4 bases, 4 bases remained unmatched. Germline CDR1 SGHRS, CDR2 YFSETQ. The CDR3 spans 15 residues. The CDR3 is CASSLDRGDADTQYF. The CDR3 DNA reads TGCGCCAGCAGCTTGGACAGGGGGGACGCAGATACGCAGTATTTT.

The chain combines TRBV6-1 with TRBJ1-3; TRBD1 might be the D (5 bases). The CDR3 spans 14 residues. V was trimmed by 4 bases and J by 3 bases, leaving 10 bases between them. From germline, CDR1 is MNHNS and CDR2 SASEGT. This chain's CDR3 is CASSAGRDGNTIYF. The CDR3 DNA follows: TGTGCCAGCAGTGCGGGCAGGGATGGAAACACCATATATTTT.

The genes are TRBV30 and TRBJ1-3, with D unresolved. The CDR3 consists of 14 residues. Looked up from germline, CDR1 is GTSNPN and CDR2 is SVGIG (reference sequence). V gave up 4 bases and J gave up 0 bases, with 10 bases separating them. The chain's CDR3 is CAWNRLASGNTIYF. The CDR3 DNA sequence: TGTGCCTGGAACCGGCTAGCCTCTGGAAACACCATATATTTT.

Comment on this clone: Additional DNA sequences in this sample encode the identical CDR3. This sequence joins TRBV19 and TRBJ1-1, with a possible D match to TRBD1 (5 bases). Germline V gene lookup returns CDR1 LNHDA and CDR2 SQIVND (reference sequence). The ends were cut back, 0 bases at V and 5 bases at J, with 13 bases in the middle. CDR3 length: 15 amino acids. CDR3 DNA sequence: TGTGCCAGTAGTATAGATCAGGGAGGTCGAACTGAAGCTTTCTTT. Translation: CASSIDQGGRTEAFF. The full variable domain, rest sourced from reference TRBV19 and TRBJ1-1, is DGGITQSPKYLFRKEGQNVTLSCEQNLNHDAMYWYRQDPGQGLRLIYYSQIVNDFQKGDIAEGYSVSREKKESFPLTVTSAQKNPTAFYLCASSIDQGGRTEAFFGQGTRLTVV.

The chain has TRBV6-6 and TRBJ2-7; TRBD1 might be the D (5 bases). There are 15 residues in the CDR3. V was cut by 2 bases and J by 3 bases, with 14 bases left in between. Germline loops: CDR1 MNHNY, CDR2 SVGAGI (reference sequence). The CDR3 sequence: CASSYEKQGFYEQYF. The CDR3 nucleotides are TGTGCCAGCAGTTACGAGAAGCAGGGATTCTACGAGCAGTACTTC.

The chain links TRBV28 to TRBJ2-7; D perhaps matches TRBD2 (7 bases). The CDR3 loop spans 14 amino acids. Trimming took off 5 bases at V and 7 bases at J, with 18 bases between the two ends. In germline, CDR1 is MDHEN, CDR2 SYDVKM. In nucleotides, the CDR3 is TGTGCCAGCAGTCCCCCGGCGGGGGCGCGGGAGCAGTACTTC. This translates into CASSPPAGAREQYF. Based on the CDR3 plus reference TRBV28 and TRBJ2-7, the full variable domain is DVKVTQSSRYLVKRTGEKVFLECVQDMDHENMFWYRQDPGLGLRLIYFSYDVKMKEKGDIPEGYSVSREKKERFSLILESASTNQTSMYLCASSPPAGAREQYFGPGTRLTVT.

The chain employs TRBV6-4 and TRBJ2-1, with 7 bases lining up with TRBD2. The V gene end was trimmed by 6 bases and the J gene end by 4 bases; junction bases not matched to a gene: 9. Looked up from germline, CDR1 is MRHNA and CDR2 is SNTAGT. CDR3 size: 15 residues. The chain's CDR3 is CASSEEASGYNEQFF. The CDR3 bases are TGTGCCAGCAGCGAGGAGGCTAGCGGATACAATGAGCAGTTCTTC.

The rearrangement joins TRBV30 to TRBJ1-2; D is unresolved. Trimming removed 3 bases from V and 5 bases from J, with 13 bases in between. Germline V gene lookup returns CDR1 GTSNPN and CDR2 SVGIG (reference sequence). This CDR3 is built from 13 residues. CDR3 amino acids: CAWSAGGVYGYTF. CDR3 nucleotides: TGTGCCTGGAGCGCAGGCGGGGTTTATGGCTACACCTTC.

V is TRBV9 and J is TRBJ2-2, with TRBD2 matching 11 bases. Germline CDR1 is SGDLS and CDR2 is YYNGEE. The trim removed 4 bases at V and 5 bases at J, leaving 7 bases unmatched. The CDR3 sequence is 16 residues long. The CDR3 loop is CASSKGASGGTGELFF. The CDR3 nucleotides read TGTGCCAGCAGCAAAGGGGCTAGCGGGGGGACCGGGGAGCTGTTTTTT. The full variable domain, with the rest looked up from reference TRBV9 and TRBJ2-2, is DSGVTQTPKHLITATGQRVTLRCSPRSGDLSVYWYQQSLDQGLQFLIQYYNGEERAKGNILERFSAQQFPDLHSELNLSSLELGDSALYFCASSKGASGGTGELFFGEGSRLTVL.

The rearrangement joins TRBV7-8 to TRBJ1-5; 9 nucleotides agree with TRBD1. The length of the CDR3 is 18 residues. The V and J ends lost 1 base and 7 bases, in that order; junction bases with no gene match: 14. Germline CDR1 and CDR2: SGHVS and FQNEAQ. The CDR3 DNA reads TGTGCCAGCAGCTTAGAGTACAGGGGGCGCCGGGTCAGGCAGCCCCAGCATTTT. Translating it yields CASSLEYRGRRVRQPQHF.

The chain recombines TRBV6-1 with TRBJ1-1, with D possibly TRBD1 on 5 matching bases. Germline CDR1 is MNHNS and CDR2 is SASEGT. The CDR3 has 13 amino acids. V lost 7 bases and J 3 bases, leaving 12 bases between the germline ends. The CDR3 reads CASTGWRDTEAFF. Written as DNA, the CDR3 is TGTGCCAGCACAGGGTGGAGGGACACTGAAGCTTTCTTT.

CDR3 residues: CASRGAGKNTGELFF. CDR3 nucleotide sequence: TGTGCCAGCAGAGGAGCGGGGAAGAACACCGGGGAGCTGTTTTTT. This chain links TRBV6-1 with TRBJ2-2, with 7 bases aligning to TRBD2. The CDR3 consists of 15 residues. Per the germline V gene, CDR1 is MNHNS and CDR2 is SASEGT. Unmatched junction bases numbered 5, after V lost 6 bases and J lost 1 base.

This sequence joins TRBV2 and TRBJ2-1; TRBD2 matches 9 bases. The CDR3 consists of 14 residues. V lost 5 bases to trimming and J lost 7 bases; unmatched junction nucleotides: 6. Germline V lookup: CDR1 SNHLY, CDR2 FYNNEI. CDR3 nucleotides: TGTGCCAGCAGTAATAGCGGGGGAAGTAATGAGCAGTTCTTC. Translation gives CASSNSGGSNEQFF.

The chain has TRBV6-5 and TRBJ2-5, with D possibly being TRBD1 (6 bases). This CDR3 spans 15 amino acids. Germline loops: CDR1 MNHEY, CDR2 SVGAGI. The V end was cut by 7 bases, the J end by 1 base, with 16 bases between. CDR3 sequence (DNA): TGTGCCAGCATCACGGGACACCCGGGCCAAGAGACCCAGTACTTC. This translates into CASITGHPGQETQYF.

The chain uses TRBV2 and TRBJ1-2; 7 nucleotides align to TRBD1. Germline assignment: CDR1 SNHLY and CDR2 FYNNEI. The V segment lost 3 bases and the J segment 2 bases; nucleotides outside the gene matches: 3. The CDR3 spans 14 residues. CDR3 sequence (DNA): TGTGCCAGCAGTGAGTCGGGACAGAACTATGGCTACACCTTC. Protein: CASSESGQNYGYTF.

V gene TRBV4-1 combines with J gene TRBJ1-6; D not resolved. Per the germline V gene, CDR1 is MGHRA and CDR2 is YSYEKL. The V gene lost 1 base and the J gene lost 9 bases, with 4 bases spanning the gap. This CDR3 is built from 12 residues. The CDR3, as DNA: TGCGCCAGCAGCCAAGGGCCTTCACCCCTCCACTTT. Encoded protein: CASSQGPSPLHF.

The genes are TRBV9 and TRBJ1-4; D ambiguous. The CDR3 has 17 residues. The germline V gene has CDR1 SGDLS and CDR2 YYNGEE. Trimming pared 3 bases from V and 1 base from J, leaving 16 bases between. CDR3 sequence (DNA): TGTGCCAGCAGCGAAAGAGACACGGCGAGAACTAATGAAAAACTGTTTTTT. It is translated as CASSERDTARTNEKLFF.

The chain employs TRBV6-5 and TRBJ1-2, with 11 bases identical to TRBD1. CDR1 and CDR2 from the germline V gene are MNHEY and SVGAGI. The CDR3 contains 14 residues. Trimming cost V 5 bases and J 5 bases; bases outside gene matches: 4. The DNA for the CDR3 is TGTGCCAGCAGTCGCGGACAGGGGGCTTATGGCTACACCTTC. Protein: CASSRGQGAYGYTF.

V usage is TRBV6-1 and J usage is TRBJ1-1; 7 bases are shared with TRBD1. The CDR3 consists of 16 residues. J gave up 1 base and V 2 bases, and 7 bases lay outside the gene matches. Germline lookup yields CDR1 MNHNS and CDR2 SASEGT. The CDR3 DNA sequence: TGTGCCAGCAGTGAATTTAAGGGGGCCCGGAACACTGAAGCTTTCTTT. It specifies CASSEFKGARNTEAFF.

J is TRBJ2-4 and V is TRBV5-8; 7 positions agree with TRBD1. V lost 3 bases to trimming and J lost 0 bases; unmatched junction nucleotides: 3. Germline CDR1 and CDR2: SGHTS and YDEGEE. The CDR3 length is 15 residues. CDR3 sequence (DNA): TGTGCCAGCAGCTGGGACAGACTAGCCAAAAACATTCAGTACTTC. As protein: CASSWDRLAKNIQYF.

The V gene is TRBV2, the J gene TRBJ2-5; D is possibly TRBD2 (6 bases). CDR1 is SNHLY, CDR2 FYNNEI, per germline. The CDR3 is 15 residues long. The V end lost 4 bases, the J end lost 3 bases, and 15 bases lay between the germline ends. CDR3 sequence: CASSADAGREETQYF. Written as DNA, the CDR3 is TGTGCCAGCAGTGCAGACGCGGGAAGGGAAGAGACCCAGTACTTC. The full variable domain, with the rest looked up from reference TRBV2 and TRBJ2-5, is EPEVTQTPSHQVTQMGQEVILRCVPISNHLYFYWYRQILGQKVEFLVSFYNNEISEKSEIFDDQFSVERPDGSNFTLKIRSTKLEDSAMYFCASSADAGREETQYFGPGTRLLVL.

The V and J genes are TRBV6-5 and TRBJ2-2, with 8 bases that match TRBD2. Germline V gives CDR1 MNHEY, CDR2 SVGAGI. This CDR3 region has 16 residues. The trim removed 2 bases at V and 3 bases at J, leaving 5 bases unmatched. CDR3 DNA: TGTGCCAGCAGTTACCAAACGGGACTAGACACCGGGGAGCTGTTTTTT. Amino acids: CASSYQTGLDTGELFF.

CDR3 protein: CASSSRQGIQPQHF. The CDR3 DNA reads TGTGCCAGCTCATCGAGACAGGGTATTCAGCCCCAGCATTTT. The chain has TRBV18 and TRBJ1-5; 7 nucleotides line up with TRBD1. There are 14 residues in the CDR3. The trim removed 5 bases at V and 6 bases at J, leaving 7 bases unmatched. From germline, CDR1 is KGHSH and CDR2 LQKENI.

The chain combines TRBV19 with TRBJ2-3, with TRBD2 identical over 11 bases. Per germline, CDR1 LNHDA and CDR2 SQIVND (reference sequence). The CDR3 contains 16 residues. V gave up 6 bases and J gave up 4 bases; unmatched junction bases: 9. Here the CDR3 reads CASRIQTSGGSDTQYF. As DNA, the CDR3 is TGTGCCAGTAGAATACAAACTAGCGGGGGTTCAGATACGCAGTATTTT.

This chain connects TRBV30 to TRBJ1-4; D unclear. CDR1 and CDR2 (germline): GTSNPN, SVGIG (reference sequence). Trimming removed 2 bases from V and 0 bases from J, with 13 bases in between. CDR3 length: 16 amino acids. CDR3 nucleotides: TGTGCCTGGAGTCAACAGCAATCTACAACTAATGAAAAACTGTTTTTT. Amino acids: CAWSQQQSTTNEKLFF.